This TCR beta chain was captured in a study of blood T cell repertoires in COVID-19. Study as a whole: Researchers got acute and convalescent COVID-19 samples from the United States, Italy and Spain. In each case, the material was cDNA or gDNA derived from T cells, B-cell-depleted T cells, or PBMCs.

CDR3 length: 17 residues. V was clipped by 3 bases and J by 0 bases, with 12 bases between them. The germline V gene encodes CDR1 SGHAT and CDR2 FQNNGV. In the source study's methods: Estimated nucleated cell counts came from reference gene primer amplification. Method: immunoSEQ multiplex PCR; TCRdb's copy keeps in-frame clones and lacks some. D and trimming were read from the DNA, whereas the V and J calls and clone size are those reported in that table. The repertoire consists of under 200,000 clones, with roughly 83% occurring once and the leading ten covering around an eighth. The sequenced sample consisted of peripheral blood. The V gene is TRBV11-2, the J gene TRBJ1-6; weak D call: TRBD1 (5 bases). This clonotype was obtained from a man aged 18 to 30 with active or convalescent COVID-19. The CDR3 region has the DNA TGTGCCAGCAGCTTGGTCTTCAGGGTCTCCTATAATTCACCCCTCCACTTT. Protein product: CASSLVFRVSYNSPLHF.